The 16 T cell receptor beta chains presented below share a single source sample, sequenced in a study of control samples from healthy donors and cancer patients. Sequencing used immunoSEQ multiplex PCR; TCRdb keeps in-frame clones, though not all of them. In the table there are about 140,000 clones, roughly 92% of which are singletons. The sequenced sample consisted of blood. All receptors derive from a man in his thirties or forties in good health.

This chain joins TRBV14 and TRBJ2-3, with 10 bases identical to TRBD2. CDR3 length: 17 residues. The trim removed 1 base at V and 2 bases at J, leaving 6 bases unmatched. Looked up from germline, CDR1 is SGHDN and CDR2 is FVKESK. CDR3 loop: CASSQGILAGVTDTQYF. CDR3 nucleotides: TGTGCCAGCAGCCAAGGAATTCTAGCGGGAGTCACAGATACGCAGTATTTT.

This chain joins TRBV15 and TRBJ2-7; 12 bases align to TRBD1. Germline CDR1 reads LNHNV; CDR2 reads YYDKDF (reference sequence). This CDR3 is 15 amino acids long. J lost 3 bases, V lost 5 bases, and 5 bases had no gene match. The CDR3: CATSFGTGGGYEQYF. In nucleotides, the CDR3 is TGTGCCACCAGCTTCGGGACAGGGGGCGGCTACGAGCAGTACTTC.

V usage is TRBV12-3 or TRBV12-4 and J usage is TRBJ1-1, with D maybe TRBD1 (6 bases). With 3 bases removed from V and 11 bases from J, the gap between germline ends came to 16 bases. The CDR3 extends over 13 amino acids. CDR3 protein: CASSFQGIQHAFF. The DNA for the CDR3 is TGTGCCAGCAGTTTCCAGGGGATACAGCACGCTTTCTTT.

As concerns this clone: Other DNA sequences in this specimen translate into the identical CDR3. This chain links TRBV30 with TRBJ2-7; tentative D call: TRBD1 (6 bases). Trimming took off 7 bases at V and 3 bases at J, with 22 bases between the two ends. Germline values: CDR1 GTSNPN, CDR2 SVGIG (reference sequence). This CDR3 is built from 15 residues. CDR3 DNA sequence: TGTGCCTTAGATTCTCTCGGGACAAGAAGCTACGAGCAGTACTTC. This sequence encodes CALDSLGTRSYEQYF.

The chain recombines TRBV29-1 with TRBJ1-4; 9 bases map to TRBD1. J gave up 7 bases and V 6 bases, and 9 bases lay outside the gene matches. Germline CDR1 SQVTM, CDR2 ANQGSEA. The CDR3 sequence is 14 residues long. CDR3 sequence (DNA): TGCAGCGTGGCCCTGACAGGGGGTCGTGAAAAACTGTTTTTT. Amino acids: CSVALTGGREKLFF.

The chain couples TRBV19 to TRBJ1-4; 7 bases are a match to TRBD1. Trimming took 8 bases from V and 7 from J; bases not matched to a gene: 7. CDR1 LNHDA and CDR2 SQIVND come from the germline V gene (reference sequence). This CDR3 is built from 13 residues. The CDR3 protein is CASAEGGSEKLFF. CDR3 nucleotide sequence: TGTGCCAGTGCTGAAGGGGGCAGTGAAAAACTGTTTTTT.

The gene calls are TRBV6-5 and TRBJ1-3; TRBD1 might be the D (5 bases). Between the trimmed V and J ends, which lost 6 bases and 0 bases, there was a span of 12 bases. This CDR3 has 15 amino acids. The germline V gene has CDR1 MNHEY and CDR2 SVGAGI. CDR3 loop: CASRTSGHSGNTIYF. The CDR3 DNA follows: TGTGCCAGCAGGACGTCGGGGCACTCTGGAAACACCATATATTTT.

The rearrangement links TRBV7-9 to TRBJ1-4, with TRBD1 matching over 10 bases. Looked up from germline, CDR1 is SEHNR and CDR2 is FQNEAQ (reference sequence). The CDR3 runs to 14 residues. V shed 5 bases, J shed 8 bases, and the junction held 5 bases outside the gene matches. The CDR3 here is CASSTPDRGEKLFF. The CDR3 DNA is TGTGCCAGCAGCACCCCGGACAGGGGGGAAAAACTGTTTTTT.

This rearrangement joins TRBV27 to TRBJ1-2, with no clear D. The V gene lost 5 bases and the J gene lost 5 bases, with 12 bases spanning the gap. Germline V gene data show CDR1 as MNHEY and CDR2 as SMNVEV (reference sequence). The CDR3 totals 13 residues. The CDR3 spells CASSTLGQYGYTF. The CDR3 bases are TGTGCCAGCAGTACATTGGGTCAGTATGGCTACACCTTC.

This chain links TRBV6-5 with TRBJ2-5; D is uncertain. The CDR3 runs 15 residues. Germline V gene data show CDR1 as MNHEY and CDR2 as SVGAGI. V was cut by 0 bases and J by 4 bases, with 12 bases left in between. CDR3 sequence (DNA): TGTGCCAGCAGTTACTCGTTGGCAGCCGGAGAGACCCAGTACTTC. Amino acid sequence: CASSYSLAAGETQYF.

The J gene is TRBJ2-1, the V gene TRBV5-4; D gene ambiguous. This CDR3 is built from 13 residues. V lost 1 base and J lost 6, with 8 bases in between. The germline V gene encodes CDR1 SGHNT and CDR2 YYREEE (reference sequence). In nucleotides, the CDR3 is TGTGCCAGCAGCTTGCTTTCTAGCAATGAGCAGTTCTTC. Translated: CASSLLSSNEQFF.

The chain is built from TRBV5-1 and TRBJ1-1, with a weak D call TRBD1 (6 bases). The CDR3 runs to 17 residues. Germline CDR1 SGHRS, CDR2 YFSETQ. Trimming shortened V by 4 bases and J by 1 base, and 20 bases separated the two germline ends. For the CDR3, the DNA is TGCGCCAGCAGCCCCAATACAGGGCGGAGAGAGAACACTGAAGCTTTCTTT. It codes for CASSPNTGRRENTEAFF.

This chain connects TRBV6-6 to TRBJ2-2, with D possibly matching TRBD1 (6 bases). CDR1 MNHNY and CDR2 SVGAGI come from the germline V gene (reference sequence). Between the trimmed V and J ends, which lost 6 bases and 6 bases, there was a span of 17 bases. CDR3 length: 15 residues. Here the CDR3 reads CASRTPGTPSGELFF. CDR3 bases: TGTGCCAGCAGAACACCCGGGACACCTTCCGGGGAGCTGTTTTTT.

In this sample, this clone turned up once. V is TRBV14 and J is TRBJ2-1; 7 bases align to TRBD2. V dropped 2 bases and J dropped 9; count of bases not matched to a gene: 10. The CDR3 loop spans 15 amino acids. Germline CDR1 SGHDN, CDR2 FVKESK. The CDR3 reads CASSQSAGEVGEQFF. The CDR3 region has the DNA TGTGCCAGCAGCCAATCGGCGGGAGAGGTGGGTGAGCAGTTCTTC.

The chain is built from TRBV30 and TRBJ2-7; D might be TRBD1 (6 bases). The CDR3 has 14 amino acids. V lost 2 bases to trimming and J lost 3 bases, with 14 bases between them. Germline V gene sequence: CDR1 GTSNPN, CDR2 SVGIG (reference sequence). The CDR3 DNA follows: TGTGCCTGGAGTTATTTCAGGGGTGGCTACGAGCAGTACTTC. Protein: CAWSYFRGGYEQYF. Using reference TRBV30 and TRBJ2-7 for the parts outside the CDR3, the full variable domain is SQTIHQWPATLVQPVGSPLSLECTVEGTSNPNLYWYRQAAGRGLQLLFYSVGIGQISSEVPQNLSASRPQDRQFILSSKKLLLSDSGFYLCAWSYFRGGYEQYFGPGTRLTVT.

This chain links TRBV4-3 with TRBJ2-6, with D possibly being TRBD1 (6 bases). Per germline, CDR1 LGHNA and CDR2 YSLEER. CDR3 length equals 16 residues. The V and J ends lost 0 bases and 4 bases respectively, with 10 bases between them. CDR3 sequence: CASSQDLGAGANVLTF. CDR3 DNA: TGCGCCAGCAGCCAAGATCTGGGGGCCGGGGCCAACGTCCTGACTTTC.